This record covers a single TCR beta chain. There is no known antigen for this receptor. No base quality values were provided; no much bigger clone lies one nucleotide off. The germline V gene encodes CDR1 SQVTM and CDR2 ANQGSEA. Including the terminal cysteine and phenylalanine, the CDR3 comprises 13 residues. The sequence is cut down to CDR3 DNA, 39 bases in frame from base 1. The junction carries 9 bases between V and J, which are trimmed by 3 bases and 1 base respectively. This sample is part of a study of cytomegalovirus exposure and HLA in healthy donors (dated by TCRdb to the late 2010s). Study-level background: In an earlier analysis of 587 of the donors, about 270 Gb of sequence data and 90 million to 120 million unique TCR beta sequences from 180 million or so T cells were reported. An early release covering approximately 600 HLA-typed donors comprised about 290 gigabases of sequencing data and tens of millions of unique TCR sequences. Of the roughly 400 genotyped donors, roughly 80% fell in the genetic ancestry cluster associated with self-reported Caucasian donors. The study aimed to test whether signatures of past pathogen exposure could be identified by cataloging public T cell receptors. The study profiled the T cell repertoires of hundreds of subjects by immunosequencing and related them to cytomegalovirus serostatus. Besides the first cohort of 666 subjects, a separate validation cohort made up of roughly 130 different subjects was used. To predict cytomegalovirus infection status, the study combined high-throughput TCR immunosequencing, statistical association of individual TCRs with disease status, and machine learning. A later analysis re-analyzed previously published TCR beta repertoires from about 600 donors and added high-resolution HLA genotyping to study TCR occurrence patterns. Rather than drawing on any new phenotypic data, the later analysis identified candidate immune exposures from TCR beta sequences and the way those sequences occurred across donors. An earlier analysis of nearly 600 of the donors applied high-throughput TCR beta sequencing to assess whether each TCR beta V gene segment acted as functional or pseudogenic. Donor age, sex, ethnicity and CMV serostatus were compiled alongside the repertoire data. In a later genetic analysis, genome-wide SNP genotypes for 398 of the 666 donors were used, and that subset was treated as a discovery cohort. All discovery cohort repertoires had been generated using a single sequencing platform. Both class I and class II loci were covered by HLA typing, at four-digit resolution. The number of donors typed differed by locus, with about 629-640 for A, B, C, DRB1 and DQB1, over 500 for DQA1, 606 for DPA1, and around 430 for DPB1. Roughly 5 DR-DQ haplotypes were handled as single units for association and clustering, since linkage in the cohort was strong. On average, around 240,000 unique TCR beta nucleotide sequences were sequenced per donor among several hundred genotyped donors of the cohort, with roughly 20% of those sequences being non-productive.

The investigation overall reported the following: Correlated functional status among segregating V segments might reflect linkage disequilibrium, but an unknown experimental factor could not be ruled out. Assigning TCR associations to individual alleles was difficult when HLA alleles, especially DR and DQ, strongly co-occurred. Some IMGT-functional V segments, including TRBV6-2 and TRBV6-3, could not be distinguished by the 87-base-pair reads and were therefore excluded. The cohort was sequenced for TCR beta chains only, and without alpha or paired-chain data the features that could be detected were limited. Most CMV-associated TCR beta chains appeared to be HLA-restricted in a later analysis, and the HLA associations seemed to be driven largely by CMV exposure. A cluster of highly shared sequence variants was judged likely to be a technical artifact of the sequencing pipeline. An earlier analysis of some 560 of the donors showed that most TCR beta V segments appeared in productive rearrangements either about 90% or about 30% of the time, which broadly matched IMGT annotations. The study listed approximately 150 TCR beta chains as associated with cytomegalovirus. In a later analysis, over 15,000 TCR beta sequences were associated with specific HLA alleles at a false discovery rate of 0.05. In a later analysis, HLA-associated TCR beta chains were found to be more clonally expanded and to have lower generation probabilities than equally common non-associated chains. A further reported finding was that TCR beta sequences accurately predicted the HLA-A and HLA-B alleles for most subjects in the first cohort. Sequencing depth was assumed to be roughly uniform across donors in the presence/absence analyses, though that assumption may not hold. The classifier was reported to diagnose cytomegalovirus status with high specificity and sensitivity in both the original cohort and the validation cohort. The authors suggested that the approach could potentially be extended to other disease states and immunological phenotypes. V-gene and J-gene trimming of TCR beta chains was associated with a missense DCLRE1C variant in a later genetic analysis, and the association was replicated in an independent cohort. A later analysis found that TCR association rates varied across HLA loci, with DRB1 alleles showing the most associated TCRs and HLA-C alleles the fewest. Because counts were too low, around 18 rarely observed V segments, including chromosome 9 orphons, were left out of the earlier analysis of some 600 of the donors. While some public TCRs were present in many individuals, most TCR sequences turned up only very rarely across donors. A few of the identified cytomegalovirus-associated TCR beta chains were confirmed in vitro to be specific for cytomegalovirus antigens. In a later genetic analysis, fewer N-insertions in productive TCRs were reported among donors in an Asian-associated ancestry cluster than the 666-donor mean. Several of the top co-occurrence clusters appeared to be linked to parvovirus B19, influenza, CMV and Epstein-Barr virus, according to a later analysis. For the cohort, immune exposure information was limited to CMV serostatus. Because HLA typing was unavailable for some donors at each locus, only the typed subset was used in association tests.

The cohort comprised 666 healthy bone marrow donors. At the time of sampling, every cohort member was nominally healthy, though immune exposures that went unrecorded were likely present. The donor was CMV seropositive and belonged to the group of about 290 seropositive cohort members. A peripheral blood sample was provided by each donor, and peripheral blood mononuclear cells were used for TCR beta sequencing. The Qiagen DNeasy Blood Extraction Kit was used to extract genomic DNA from the blood cell samples. The protocol used for the library was the immunoSEQ multiplex PCR assay. For the multiplex PCR, a mixture combining 60 forward primers for TCR Vbeta segments and 13 reverse primers for TCR Jbeta segments was used. A multiplex PCR assay on genomic DNA amplified the CDR3 region of rearranged TCR beta genes. The amplified TCR beta libraries were sequenced on the Illumina HiSeq System as 87-base-pair reads. The paper's data handling went like this. A later analysis counted around 72 million unique TCR beta chains across the roughly 700 repertoires, and roughly 10 million of these chains were shared by at least two donors. Raw reads were error-corrected and collapsed into unique sequences by a nearest-neighbor algorithm in which closely related sequences were merged to remove PCR and sequencing errors. To assign V, D and J gene segments, CDR3 sequences were aligned to IMGT reference sequences. For a sequence to be retained, a match of at least six nucleotides was required to both a V gene segment and a J gene segment. Rearrangements were called productive when the CDR3 lacked stop codons and stayed in frame with V and J; all others were non-productive. CDR3 was defined by IMGT convention, running from the second conserved V-encoded cysteine to the conserved J-encoded phenylalanine. The earlier analysis of 500 to 600 of the donors excluded sequences that lacked an unambiguous match to a single V gene segment. An earlier analysis of several hundred of the donors called V segments functional above 56.7% productive rearrangements and segregating when the between-donor standard deviation exceeded 5%. To diagnose cytomegalovirus status from the catalog of TCR beta chain sequences, a statistical classification framework was built. A later analysis assigned V and J genes by comparing TCR nucleotide sequences with IMGT/GENE-DB human TR gene sequences. A later analysis assigned CDR3 sequences and most-parsimonious VDJ recombination scenarios with the TCRdist pipeline. A later analysis defined each TCR beta chain by its CDR3 amino acid sequence plus V-gene family, and excluded reads lacking a unique V-gene family. To address suspected cross-contamination and a sequencing artifact, a later analysis removed over 500 highly shared, low-generation-probability nucleotide sequences. For each public chain, a later analysis derived a clonal expansion index from normalized ranks of inferred template counts within each repertoire. A later analysis computed generation probabilities with a VDJ recombination model fitted to out-of-frame rearrangements, and checked the results against IGoR. A later analysis scored TCR-TCR, TCR-HLA and TCR-CMV co-occurrence with hypergeometric tests, applying a repertoire-size bias correction to TCR pairs. False discovery rates were estimated in a later analysis by permuting HLA or CMV assignments 20 times. In a later analysis, co-occurring TCRs were grouped using DBSCAN, with TCRdist sequence similarity added in when clustering inside HLA-allele-positive subsets. Co-occurrence clustering excluded repertoires with fewer than 30,000 or more than 120,000 public chains, plus five with anomalous nucleotide sharing. TCRdb carries this immuneACCESS record with in-frame sequences only. Its versions omit some clonotypes, under half of them owing to an unresolved V gene in the studies checked, with the rest unexplained. V, J and clone size derive from that table, while D and trimming were established from the DNA sequence. The sample table contains around 100,000 clones; only one count was recorded for just under 75% of them. The ten largest clones take up 2.6% of the sample.

This receptor chain uses TRBV29-1 and TRBJ1-1; 6 matching bases give a weak D call of TRBD1. This TCR derives from a man between 45 and 60 years old in good health and CMV-seropositive. The source material was PBMCs. The CDR3 reads CSVEQGQNTEAFF. The DNA sequence is TGCAGCGTTGAGCAGGGACAGAACACTGAAGCTTTCTTT.